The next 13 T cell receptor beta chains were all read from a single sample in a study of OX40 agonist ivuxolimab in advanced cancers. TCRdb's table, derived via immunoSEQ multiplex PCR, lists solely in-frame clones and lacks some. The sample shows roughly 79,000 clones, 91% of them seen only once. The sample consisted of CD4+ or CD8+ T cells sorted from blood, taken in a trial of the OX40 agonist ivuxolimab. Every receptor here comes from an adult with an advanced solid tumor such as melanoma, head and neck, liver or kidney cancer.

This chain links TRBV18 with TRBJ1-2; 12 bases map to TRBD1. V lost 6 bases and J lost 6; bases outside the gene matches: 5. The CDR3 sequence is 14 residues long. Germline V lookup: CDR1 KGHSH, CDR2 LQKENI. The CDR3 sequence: CASSEGQGANGYTF. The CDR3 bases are TGTGCCAGCTCGGAGGGACAGGGGGCCAATGGCTACACCTTC.

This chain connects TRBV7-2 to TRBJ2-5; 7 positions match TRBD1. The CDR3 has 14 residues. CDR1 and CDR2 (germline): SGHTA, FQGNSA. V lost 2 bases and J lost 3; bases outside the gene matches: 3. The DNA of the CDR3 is TGTGCCAGCAGCTTAAGGGGACAGAAAGAGACCCAGTACTTC. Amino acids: CASSLRGQKETQYF.

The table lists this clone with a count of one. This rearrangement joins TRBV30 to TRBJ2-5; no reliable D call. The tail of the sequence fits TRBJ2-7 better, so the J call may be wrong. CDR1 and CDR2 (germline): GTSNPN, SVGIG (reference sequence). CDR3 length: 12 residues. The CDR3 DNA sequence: TGTGCCCTAAGGAACTCGATATACGAGCAGTACTTC. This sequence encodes CALRNSIYEQYF.

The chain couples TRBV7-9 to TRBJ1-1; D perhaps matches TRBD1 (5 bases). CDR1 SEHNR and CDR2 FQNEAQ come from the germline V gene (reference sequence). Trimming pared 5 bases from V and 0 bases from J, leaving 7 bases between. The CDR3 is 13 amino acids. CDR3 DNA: TGTGCCAGCAGCCGGACACTGAACACTGAAGCTTTCTTT. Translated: CASSRTLNTEAFF.

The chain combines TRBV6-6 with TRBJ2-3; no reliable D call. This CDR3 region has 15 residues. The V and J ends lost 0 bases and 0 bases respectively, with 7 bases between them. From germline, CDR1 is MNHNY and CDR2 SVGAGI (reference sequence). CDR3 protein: CASSYSLGSTDTQYF. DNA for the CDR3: TGTGCCAGCAGTTACTCGTTAGGAAGCACAGATACGCAGTATTTT.

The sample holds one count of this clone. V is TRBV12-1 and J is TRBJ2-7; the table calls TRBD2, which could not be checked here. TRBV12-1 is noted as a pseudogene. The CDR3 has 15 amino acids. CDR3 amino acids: CASSFELAGGYEQYF. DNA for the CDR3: TGTGCCAGCAGCTTTGAGCTAGCGGGAGGGTACGAGCAGTACTTC.

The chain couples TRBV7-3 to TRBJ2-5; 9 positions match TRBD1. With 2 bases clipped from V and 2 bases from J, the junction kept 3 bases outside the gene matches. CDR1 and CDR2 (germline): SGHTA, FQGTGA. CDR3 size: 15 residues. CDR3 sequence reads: CASSLGDREQETQYF. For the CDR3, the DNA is TGTGCCAGCAGCTTAGGGGACAGGGAACAAGAGACCCAGTACTTC.

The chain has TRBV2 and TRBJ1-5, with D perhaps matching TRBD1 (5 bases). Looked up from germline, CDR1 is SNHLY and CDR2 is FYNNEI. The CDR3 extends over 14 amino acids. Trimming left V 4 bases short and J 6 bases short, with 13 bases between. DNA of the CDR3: TGTGCCAGCAGTGCTCAGGGAGGGTTTCAGCCCCAGCATTTT. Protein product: CASSAQGGFQPQHF.

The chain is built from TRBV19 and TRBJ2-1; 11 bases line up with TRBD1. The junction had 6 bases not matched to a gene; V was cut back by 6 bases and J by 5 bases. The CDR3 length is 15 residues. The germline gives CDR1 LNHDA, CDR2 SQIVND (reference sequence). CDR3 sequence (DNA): TGTGCCAGTAGCCTTGGACAGGGGGCGAACAATGAGCAGTTCTTC. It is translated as CASSLGQGANNEQFF.

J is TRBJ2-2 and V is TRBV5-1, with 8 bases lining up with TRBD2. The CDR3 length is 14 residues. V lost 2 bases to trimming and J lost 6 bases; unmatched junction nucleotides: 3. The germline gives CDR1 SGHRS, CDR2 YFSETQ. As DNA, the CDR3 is TGCGCCAGCAGCTTATGGCGGGAGGCCGGGGAGCTGTTTTTT. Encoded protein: CASSLWREAGELFF.

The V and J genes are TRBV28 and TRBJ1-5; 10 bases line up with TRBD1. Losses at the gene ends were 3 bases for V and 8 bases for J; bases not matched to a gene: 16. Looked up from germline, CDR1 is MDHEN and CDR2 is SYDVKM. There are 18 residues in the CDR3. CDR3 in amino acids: CASSLGGTGQGIRKPQHF. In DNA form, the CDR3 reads TGTGCCAGCAGTTTGGGCGGAACGGGACAGGGGATTCGGAAGCCCCAGCATTTT. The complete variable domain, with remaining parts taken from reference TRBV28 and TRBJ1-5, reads DVKVTQSSRYLVKRTGEKVFLECVQDMDHENMFWYRQDPGLGLRLIYFSYDVKMKEKGDIPEGYSVSREKKERFSLILESASTNQTSMYLCASSLGGTGQGIRKPQHFGDGTRLSIL.

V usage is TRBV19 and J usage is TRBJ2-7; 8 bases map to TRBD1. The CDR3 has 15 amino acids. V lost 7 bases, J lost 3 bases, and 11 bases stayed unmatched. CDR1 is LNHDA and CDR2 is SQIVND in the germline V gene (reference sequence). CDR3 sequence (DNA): TGTGCCAGTACTCAGGGGGCGGAACTCAACTACGAGCAGTACTTC. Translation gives CASTQGAELNYEQYF.

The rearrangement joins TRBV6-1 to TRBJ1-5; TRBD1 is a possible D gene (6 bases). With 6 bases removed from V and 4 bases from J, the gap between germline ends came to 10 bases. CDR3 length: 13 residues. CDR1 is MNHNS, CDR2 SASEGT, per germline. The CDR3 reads CASSRGRNQPQHF. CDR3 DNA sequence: TGTGCCAGCAGCAGGGGTAGGAATCAGCCCCAGCATTTT.